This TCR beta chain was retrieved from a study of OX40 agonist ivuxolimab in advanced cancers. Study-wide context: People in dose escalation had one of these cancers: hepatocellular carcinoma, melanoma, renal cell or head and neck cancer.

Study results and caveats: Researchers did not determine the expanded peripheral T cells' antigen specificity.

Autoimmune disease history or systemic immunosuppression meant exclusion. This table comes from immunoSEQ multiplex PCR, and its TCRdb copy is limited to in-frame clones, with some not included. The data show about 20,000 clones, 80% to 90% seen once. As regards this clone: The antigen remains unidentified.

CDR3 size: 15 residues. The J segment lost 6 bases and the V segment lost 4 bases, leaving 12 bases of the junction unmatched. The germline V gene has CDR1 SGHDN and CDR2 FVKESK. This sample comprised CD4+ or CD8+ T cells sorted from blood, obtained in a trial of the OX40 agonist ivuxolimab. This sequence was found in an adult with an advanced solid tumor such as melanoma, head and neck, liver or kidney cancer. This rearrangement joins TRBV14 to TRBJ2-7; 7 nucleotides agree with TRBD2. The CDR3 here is CASSLLTAGLLEQYF. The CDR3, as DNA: TGTGCCAGCAGCCTTCTTACAGCGGGATTACTCGAGCAGTACTTC.